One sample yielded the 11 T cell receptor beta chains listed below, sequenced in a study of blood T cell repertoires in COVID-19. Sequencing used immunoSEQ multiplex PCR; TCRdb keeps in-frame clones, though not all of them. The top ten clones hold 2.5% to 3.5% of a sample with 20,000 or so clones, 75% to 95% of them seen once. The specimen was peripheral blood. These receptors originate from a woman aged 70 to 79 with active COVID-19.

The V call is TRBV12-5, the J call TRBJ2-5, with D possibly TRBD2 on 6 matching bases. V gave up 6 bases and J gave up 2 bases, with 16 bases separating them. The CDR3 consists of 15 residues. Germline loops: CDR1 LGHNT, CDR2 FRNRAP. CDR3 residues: CASGLGLQRQETQYF. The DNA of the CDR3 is TGTGCTAGTGGCTTAGGACTACAAAGGCAAGAGACCCAGTACTTC.

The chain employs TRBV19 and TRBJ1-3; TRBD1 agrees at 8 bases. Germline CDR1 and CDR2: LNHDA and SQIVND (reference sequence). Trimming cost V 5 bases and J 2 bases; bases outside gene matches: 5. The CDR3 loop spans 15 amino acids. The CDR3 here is CASSDRGAPGNTIYF. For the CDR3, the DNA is TGTGCCAGTAGTGACAGGGGCGCCCCTGGAAACACCATATATTTT. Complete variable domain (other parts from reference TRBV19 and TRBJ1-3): DGGITQSPKYLFRKEGQNVTLSCEQNLNHDAMYWYRQDPGQGLRLIYYSQIVNDFQKGDIAEGYSVSREKKESFPLTVTSAQKNPTAFYLCASSDRGAPGNTIYFGEGSWLTVV.

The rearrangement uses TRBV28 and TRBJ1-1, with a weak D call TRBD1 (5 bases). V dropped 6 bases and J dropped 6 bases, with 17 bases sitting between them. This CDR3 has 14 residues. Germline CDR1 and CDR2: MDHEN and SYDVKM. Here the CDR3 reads CASRLTGRLPEAFF. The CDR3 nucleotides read TGTGCCAGCAGATTAACAGGAAGGTTACCTGAAGCTTTCTTT.

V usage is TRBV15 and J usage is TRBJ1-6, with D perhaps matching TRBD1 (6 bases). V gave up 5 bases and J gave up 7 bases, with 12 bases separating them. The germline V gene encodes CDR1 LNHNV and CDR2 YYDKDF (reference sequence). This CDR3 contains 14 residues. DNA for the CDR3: TGTGCCACCAGCCTGCGGACAGTCAATTCACCCCTCCACTTT. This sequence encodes CATSLRTVNSPLHF. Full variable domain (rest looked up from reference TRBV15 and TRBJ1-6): DAMVIQNPRYQVTQFGKPVTLSCSQTLNHNVMYWYQQKSSQAPKLLFHYYDKDFNNEADTPDNFQSRRPNTSFCFLDIRSPGLGDTAMYLCATSLRTVNSPLHFGNGTRLTVT.

DNA of the CDR3: TGTGCCAGCAGCAACGGCAGGGGCCCGCAAGAGACCCAGTACTTC. Protein sequence: CASSNGRGPQETQYF. The chain combines TRBV9 with TRBJ2-5; D may be TRBD1 (6 bases). V dropped 4 bases and J dropped 2 bases, with 15 bases sitting between them. The CDR3 contains 15 residues. The V gene's germline CDR1 is SGDLS and CDR2 YYNGEE.

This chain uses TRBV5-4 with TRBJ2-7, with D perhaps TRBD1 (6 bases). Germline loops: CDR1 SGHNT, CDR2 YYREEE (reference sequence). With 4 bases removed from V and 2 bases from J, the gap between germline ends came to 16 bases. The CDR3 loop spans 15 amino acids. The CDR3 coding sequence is TGTGCCAGCAGCCCAGGGGTCCCTTCTGCCTACGAGCAGTACTTC. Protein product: CASSPGVPSAYEQYF.

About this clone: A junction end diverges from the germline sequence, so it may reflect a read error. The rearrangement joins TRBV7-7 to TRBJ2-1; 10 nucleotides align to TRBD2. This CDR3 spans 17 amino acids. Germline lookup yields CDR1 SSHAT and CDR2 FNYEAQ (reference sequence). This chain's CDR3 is CASSLRASGSSYNEQFF. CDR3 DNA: TGTGCTAGCAGCTTAAGGGCTAGCGGGAGTTCCTACAATGAGCAGTTCTTC. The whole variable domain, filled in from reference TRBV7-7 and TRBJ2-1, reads GAGVSQSPRYKVTKRGQDVTLRCDPISSHATLYWYQQALGQGPEFLTYFNYEAQPDKSGLPSDRFSAERPEGSISTLTIQRTEQRDSAMYRCASSLRASGSSYNEQFFGPGTRLTVL.

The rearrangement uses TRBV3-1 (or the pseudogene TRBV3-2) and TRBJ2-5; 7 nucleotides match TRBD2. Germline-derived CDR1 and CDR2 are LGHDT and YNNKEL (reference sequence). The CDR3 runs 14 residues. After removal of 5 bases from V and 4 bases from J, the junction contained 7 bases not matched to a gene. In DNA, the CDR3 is TGTGCCAGCAGCTTCTCTAGCGGCGGAGAGACCCAGTACTTC. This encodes CASSFSSGGETQYF.

The CDR3 reads CASSAWDISNQPQHF. CDR3 bases: TGTGCCAGCAGCGCGTGGGACATTAGCAATCAGCCCCAGCATTTT. The V and J genes are TRBV9 and TRBJ1-5; tentatively, D is TRBD1 (6 bases). The ends were cut back, 3 bases at V and 0 bases at J, with 10 bases in the middle. CDR3 length: 15 residues. CDR1 SGDLS and CDR2 YYNGEE come from the germline V gene.

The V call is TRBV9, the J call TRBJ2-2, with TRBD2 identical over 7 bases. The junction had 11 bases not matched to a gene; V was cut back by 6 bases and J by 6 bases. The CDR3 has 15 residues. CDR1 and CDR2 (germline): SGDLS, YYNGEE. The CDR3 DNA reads TGTGCCAGCACCACCGGGAGGAGAGGGGCCGGGGAGCTGTTTTTT. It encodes CASTTGRRGAGELFF.

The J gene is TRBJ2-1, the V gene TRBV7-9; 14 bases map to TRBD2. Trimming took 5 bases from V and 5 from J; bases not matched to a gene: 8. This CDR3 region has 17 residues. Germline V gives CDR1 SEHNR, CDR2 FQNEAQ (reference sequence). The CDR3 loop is CASSTGTSGRVDNEQFF. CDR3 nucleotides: TGTGCCAGCAGCACCGGGACTAGCGGGAGAGTGGACAATGAGCAGTTCTTC.